One and the same sample provided the 11 T cell receptor beta chains below, sequenced in a study of blood T cell repertoires in COVID-19. Sequencing was performed with immunoSEQ multiplex PCR; in TCRdb, only in-frame clones are kept and a portion is missing. Counted here are roughly 160,000 clones, roughly 85% occurring once; the ten biggest clones make up approximately 5.4%. Sequencing was done on a sample of peripheral blood. These receptors originate from a woman in her fifties or sixties with COVID-19, enrolled during active disease.

This sequence joins TRBV6-2 or TRBV6-3 and TRBJ1-4, with TRBD1 matching 7 bases. The germline CDR1 and CDR2 sequences are MNHEY and SVGEGT. This CDR3 spans 16 amino acids. Losses at the gene ends were 6 bases for V and 7 bases for J; bases not matched to a gene: 14. CDR3 in DNA: TGTGCCAGCAGCGGACAGGCCAGCTGGACCGGTGAAAAACTGTTTTTT. Protein product: CASSGQASWTGEKLFF.

This clone has only one observation. V gene TRBV3-1 (or the pseudogene TRBV3-2) combines with J gene TRBJ2-1; 9 bases fit TRBD1. The CDR3 extends over 12 amino acids. Per the germline V gene, CDR1 is LGHDT and CDR2 is YNNKEL (reference sequence). V lost 1 base and J lost 15; bases outside the gene matches: 4. The CDR3 protein is CASSQGDRVRFF. The CDR3 DNA reads as TGTGCCAGCAGCCAAGGGGACAGGGTTCGGTTCTTC.

Here the CDR3 reads CASSQEGPLAGGHYEQYF. The DNA for the CDR3 is TGTGCCAGCAGCCAAGAAGGCCCACTAGCGGGGGGCCACTACGAGCAGTACTTC. The chain has TRBV4-2 and TRBJ2-7; 12 bases align to TRBD2. This CDR3 has 18 residues. Germline V lookup: CDR1 LGHNA, CDR2 YNFKEQ. With V trimmed by 0 bases and J by 3 bases, 9 bases remained unmatched.

V usage is TRBV30 and J usage is TRBJ2-7, with TRBD1 as a possible D gene (7 bases). Trimming pared 4 bases from V and 3 bases from J, leaving 10 bases between. The CDR3 runs to 12 residues. Germline V lookup: CDR1 GTSNPN, CDR2 SVGIG (reference sequence). Here the CDR3 reads CAWNQGGYEQYF. The CDR3 bases are TGTGCCTGGAACCAGGGGGGCTACGAGCAGTACTTC. Complete variable domain (other parts from reference TRBV30 and TRBJ2-7): SQTIHQWPATLVQPVGSPLSLECTVEGTSNPNLYWYRQAAGRGLQLLFYSVGIGQISSEVPQNLSASRPQDRQFILSSKKLLLSDSGFYLCAWNQGGYEQYFGPGTRLTVT.

V and J are TRBV13 and TRBJ2-7; TRBD2 aligns across 7 bases. Trimming took 1 base from V and 3 from J; bases not matched to a gene: 9. The CDR3 totals 16 residues. CDR1 PRHDT and CDR2 FYEKMQ come from the germline V gene (reference sequence). Here the CDR3 DNA reads TGTGCCAGCAGCTTAGTAGGGGCTAGCGGAAACTACGAGCAGTACTTC. It specifies CASSLVGASGNYEQYF.

This clone has a handful of counts. This chain connects TRBV28 to TRBJ1-5; tentatively, D is TRBD1 (6 bases). V was clipped by 6 bases and J by 5 bases, with 17 bases between them. This CDR3 contains 15 residues. Germline loops: CDR1 MDHEN, CDR2 SYDVKM. CDR3 protein: CASSLVQGTYQPQHF. CDR3 bases: TGTGCCAGCAGCCTCGTACAGGGAACGTATCAGCCCCAGCATTTT.

The chain combines TRBV27 with TRBJ2-5, with a weak D call TRBD2 (5 bases). Germline V gives CDR1 MNHEY, CDR2 SMNVEV (reference sequence). CDR3 length: 16 amino acids. Trimming removed 3 bases from V and 5 bases from J, with 19 bases in between. The CDR3 sequence: CASSFPRTASGETQYF. As DNA, the CDR3 is TGTGCCAGCAGTTTCCCCCGGACCGCATCGGGGGAGACCCAGTACTTC.

J is TRBJ2-3 and V is TRBV19, with 7 bases fitting TRBD1. The CDR3 is 14 residues long. The germline V gene encodes CDR1 LNHDA and CDR2 SQIVND (reference sequence). Trimming took 5 bases from V and 2 from J; bases not matched to a gene: 4. This CDR3 is CASSPGQVTDTQYF. The DNA of the CDR3 is TGTGCCAGTAGTCCCGGACAGGTCACAGATACGCAGTATTTT.

The chain has TRBV19 and TRBJ2-5, with D possibly matching TRBD2 (6 bases). Germline V gene data show CDR1 as LNHDA and CDR2 as SQIVND (reference sequence). This CDR3 contains 17 residues. V was clipped by 6 bases and J by 4 bases, with 24 bases between them. The CDR3: CASSHREWVAGPETQYF. The DNA of the CDR3 is TGTGCCAGTAGCCACCGGGAGTGGGTGGCAGGTCCAGAGACCCAGTACTTC.

This rearrangement joins TRBV6-5 to TRBJ1-6; D is possibly TRBD1 (5 bases). The CDR3 loop spans 15 amino acids. Trimming removed 2 bases at V and 9 bases at J, with 14 bases between. CDR1 MNHEY and CDR2 SVGAGI come from the germline V gene. The CDR3 region is CASSYGHLQSSPLHF. The CDR3 DNA follows: TGTGCCAGCAGTTACGGACACCTACAATCTTCACCCCTCCACTTT.

The chain recombines TRBV5-4 with TRBJ1-1; 8 positions match TRBD1. V was pared by 3 bases and J by 11 bases, with 6 bases of the junction left unmatched. The CDR3 runs 12 residues. Germline CDR1 is SGHNT and CDR2 is YYREEE (reference sequence). CDR3 region: CASSWSGGPAFF. For the CDR3, the DNA is TGTGCCAGCAGCTGGTCAGGGGGCCCGGCTTTCTTT.